Listed below are T cell receptor beta chains from one sample, sequenced in a study of blood T cell repertoires in COVID-19. The table came from immunoSEQ multiplex PCR; TCRdb's copy has only in-frame clones and leaves some out. The sample holds 85,000 to 100,000 clones, about 78% seen once. The sequencing sample was made of peripheral blood. The receptors here all came from a man aged 45-65 years who had recovered from COVID-19. The CDR3 runs from the conserved cysteine through the conserved F or W. A D gene is named only where the DNA matches it firmly. Not all rows give a size; the values are once, few, many and, for expanded clones, a class.

>NA|TRBV7-2|NA|TRBJ1-1
CASSFRDMNTEAFF
TGTGCCAGCAGCTTCAGGGATATGAACACTGAAGCTTTCTTT
>NA|TRBV18|TRBD1|TRBJ2-7
CASSPDRARGNEQYF
TGTGCCAGCTCACCGGACAGGGCCCGGGGGAACGAGCAGTACTTC
>NA|TRBV2|TRBD1|TRBJ1-2
CASSLVLDRHGYTF
TGTGCCAGCAGTCTCGTACTGGACAGGCACGGCTACACCTTC
>NA|TRBV18|TRBD1|TRBJ2-1
CASSPTGANEQFF
TGTGCCAGCTCACCCACAGGGGCCAATGAGCAGTTCTTC
>NA|TRBV7-2|NA|TRBJ1-3
CASSLAAGLKSNTIYF
TGTGCCAGCAGCTTAGCAGCAGGGTTAAAGAGTAATACCATATATTTT
>few|TRBV15|TRBD2|TRBJ2-3
CATSEARGGSDTQYF
TGTGCCACCAGCGAGGCTCGGGGGGGATCAGATACGCAGTATTTT
>NA|TRBV6-6|TRBD2|TRBJ2-7
CASSYAGLAGSYEQYF
TGTGCCAGCAGTTACGCCGGACTAGCGGGGTCCTACGAGCAGTACTTC
>NA|TRBV3-1/TRBV3-2|NA|TRBJ2-7
CASSQAVPLAEQYF
TGTGCCAGCAGCCAAGCAGTTCCATTGGCCGAGCAGTACTTC
>NA|TRBV7-9|NA|TRBJ2-3
CASSPLGRGLTDTQYF
TGTGCCAGCAGCCCACTAGGGCGGGGGCTAACAGATACGCAGTATTTT
>once|TRBV18|NA|TRBJ1-4
CASSEGSTNEKLFF
TGTGCCAGCTCTGAGGGCTCAACTAATGAAAAACTGTTTTTT
>NA|TRBV13|NA|TRBJ2-7
CASSPLSPYEQYF
TGTGCCAGCAGCCCCCTTTCCCCTTACGAGCAGTACTTC
>few|TRBV11-2|NA|TRBJ2-7
CASSLDSDYEQYF
TGTGCCAGCAGCTTAGACAGTGACTACGAGCAGTACTTC
>few|TRBV19|TRBD1|TRBJ2-2
CASSIGTGNTGELFF
TGTGCCAGTAGTATCGGGACAGGGAACACCGGGGAGCTGTTTTTT
>NA|TRBV19|TRBD2|TRBJ2-1
CASSTQATSGPYNEQFF
TGTGCCAGTAGTACCCAGGCGACTAGCGGCCCGTACAATGAGCAGTTCTTC
>once|TRBV5-8|TRBD1|TRBJ1-5
CASSDGTAGNQPQHF
TGTGCCAGCAGCGACGGGACAGCTGGCAATCAGCCCCAGCATTTT
>NA|TRBV7-8|TRBD2|TRBJ2-5
CASSGRGAVAETQYF
TGTGCCAGCAGCGGGCGGGGGGCCGTGGCGGAGACCCAGTACTTC